These 21 T cell receptor beta chains were all obtained from the same sample, sequenced in a study of beta chain features in type 1 diabetes. Study-level points and caveats: Type 1 diabetes patients had TCRB CDR3s that were shorter (moderately but significantly so) in all four CD4+ subsets.

No antigen has been assigned to these receptors. Sequenced material consisted of expressed TCRB transcripts (all of the isolated RNA was reverse transcribed). Sequencing used immunoSEQ multiplex PCR; TCRdb keeps in-frame clones, though not all of them. The sample contains roughly 150,000 clones, 50% to 70% of which appear only once. Sequencing input: naive CD4+ T cells from blood. The receptors stem from a man in his thirties or forties with type 1 diabetes.

This clone has a single count. The rearrangement joins TRBV29-1 to TRBJ1-3; TRBD1 might be the D (6 bases). The germline V gene encodes CDR1 SQVTM and CDR2 ANQGSEA. Trimming took 6 bases from V and 0 from J, leaving 12 bases between them. The CDR3 is 14 residues long. CDR3 in DNA: TGCAGCGTGGCAGGGGAAATCTCTGGAAACACCATATATTTT. Translated, it gives CSVAGEISGNTIYF.

In its sample, this clone was seen a few times. The chain uses TRBV29-1 and TRBJ2-7; D is perhaps TRBD2 (6 bases). The CDR3 length is 12 residues. Trimming took 3 bases from V and 3 from J, leaving 9 bases between them. Germline V gives CDR1 SQVTM, CDR2 ANQGSEA. The CDR3 sequence: CSVEGGNYEQYF. CDR3 nucleotides: TGCAGCGTTGAGGGGGGAAACTACGAGCAGTACTTC.

The J gene is TRBJ1-1, the V gene TRBV5-6; D may be TRBD1 (6 bases). Germline V lookup: CDR1 SGHDT, CDR2 YYEEEE. V was cut by 3 bases and J by 10 bases, with 13 bases left in between. The CDR3 is 12 amino acids. This CDR3 is CASSSQGILAFF. Written as DNA, the CDR3 is TGTGCCAGCAGCTCACAGGGAATTCTAGCTTTCTTT.

The V and J genes are TRBV29-1 and TRBJ2-3; D remains ambiguous. The CDR3 length is 14 residues. Germline V gene sequence: CDR1 SQVTM, CDR2 ANQGSEA. V shed 4 bases and J shed 0 bases, with 11 bases lying between them. Written as DNA, the CDR3 is TGCAGCGTTGGTGGGCGGAGAAGCACAGATACGCAGTATTTT. Residues: CSVGGRRSTDTQYF.

The rearrangement uses TRBV6-4 and TRBJ1-1, with TRBD1 identical over 9 bases. Germline assignment: CDR1 MRHNA and CDR2 SNTAGT. The J segment lost 3 bases and the V segment lost 4 bases, leaving 6 bases of the junction unmatched. The CDR3 has 15 amino acids. CDR3: CASSASTGGHTEAFF. The CDR3 DNA follows: TGTGCCAGCAGTGCCTCGACAGGGGGGCACACTGAAGCTTTCTTT.

The CDR3 DNA reads TGTGCCAGCAGCCTTACTAGGGAAGAGACCCAGTACTTC. The encoded protein is CASSLTREETQYF. The chain couples TRBV7-9 to TRBJ2-5; weak D call: TRBD2 (5 bases). Germline values: CDR1 SEHNR, CDR2 FQNEAQ (reference sequence). Trimming shortened V by 5 bases and J by 3 bases, and 10 bases separated the two germline ends. The CDR3 covers 13 residues.

This chain connects TRBV4-1 to TRBJ1-2; a weak D match, TRBD1 (5 bases). The CDR3 covers 14 residues. With 0 bases removed from V and 5 bases from J, the gap between germline ends came to 10 bases. CDR1 and CDR2 (germline): MGHRA, YSYEKL. Here the CDR3 DNA reads TGCGCCAGCAGCCAAGACCCAGGGACTTATGGCTACACCTTC. Its translation: CASSQDPGTYGYTF.

The chain recombines TRBV29-1 with TRBJ1-4; D perhaps matches TRBD1 (5 bases). CDR3 size: 13 residues. CDR1 is SQVTM, CDR2 ANQGSEA, per germline. V shed 6 bases and J shed 7 bases, with 15 bases lying between them. Here the CDR3 reads CSVAVQEGEKLFF. The DNA of the CDR3 is TGCAGCGTCGCAGTACAGGAGGGTGAAAAACTGTTTTTT.

This chain connects TRBV2 to TRBJ1-2; possibly TRBD1 for D (5 bases). Germline CDR1 and CDR2: SNHLY and FYNNEI. The germline V and J ends were trimmed by 3 bases and 8 bases, with 16 bases remaining between them. The CDR3 sequence is 14 residues long. The CDR3 nucleotides read TGTGCCAGCAGTGAGGTGGAGGGGACGAAGGGCTACACCTTC. Encoded protein: CASSEVEGTKGYTF.

This chain joins TRBV28 and TRBJ1-2; D not certain. Trimming stripped 3 bases from V and 4 bases from J, with 9 bases between. The CDR3 is 13 residues long. The V gene's germline CDR1 is MDHEN and CDR2 SYDVKM. CDR3 region: CASSLMMTYGYTF. For the CDR3, the DNA is TGTGCCAGCAGTTTGATGATGACCTATGGCTACACCTTC.

The V call is TRBV7-2, the J call TRBJ2-3; a possible D gene is TRBD1 (6 bases). Germline CDR1 SGHTA, CDR2 FQGNSA. The ends were cut back, 5 bases at V and 5 bases at J, with 11 bases in the middle. This CDR3 has 13 residues. Written as DNA, the CDR3 is TGTGCCAGCAGCCATGAAGGGGGAGATACGCAGTATTTT. It translates to CASSHEGGDTQYF.

The chain uses TRBV6-6 and TRBJ2-3, with 13 bases lining up with TRBD2. CDR3 length: 14 residues. The J segment lost 7 bases and the V segment lost 8 bases, leaving 6 bases of the junction unmatched. Germline assignment: CDR1 MNHNY and CDR2 SVGAGI (reference sequence). Here the CDR3 DNA reads TGTGCCAGCGGCACTAGCGGGGGGGCTTATACGCAGTATTTT. Residues: CASGTSGGAYTQYF.

This clone occurred a few times. The chain links TRBV29-1 to TRBJ2-3, with D hard to call. Germline CDR1 and CDR2: SQVTM and ANQGSEA. The CDR3 loop spans 12 amino acids. V was pared by 6 bases and J by 1 base, with 8 bases between. The CDR3 is CSVGFGTDTQYF. The CDR3 DNA is TGCAGCGTGGGATTTGGCACAGATACGCAGTATTTT.

The CDR3 nucleotides read TGTGCCAGCAGCTTTGGGACAGGGGATGGCTACACCTTC. Its translation: CASSFGTGDGYTF. This rearrangement joins TRBV7-9 to TRBJ1-2; 10 positions agree with TRBD1. The CDR3 has 13 amino acids. V dropped 3 bases and J dropped 6; count of bases not matched to a gene: 1. Looked up from germline, CDR1 is SEHNR and CDR2 is FQNEAQ (reference sequence).

The chain recombines TRBV28 with TRBJ2-7; D unclear. In germline, CDR1 is MDHEN, CDR2 SYDVKM. This CDR3 contains 12 residues. Trimming shortened V by 5 bases and J by 9 bases, and 14 bases separated the two germline ends. The CDR3 loop reads CASSAVVFGQYF. CDR3 DNA: TGTGCCAGCAGTGCCGTAGTCTTTGGGCAGTACTTC.

V is TRBV7-2 and J is TRBJ2-5; D ambiguous. Trimming removed 5 bases at V and 1 base at J, with 8 bases between. The CDR3 consists of 13 residues. CDR1 and CDR2 (germline): SGHTA, FQGNSA. In nucleotides, the CDR3 is TGTGCCAGCAGCCCCTCGGTCCAAGAGACCCAGTACTTC. Its translation is CASSPSVQETQYF.

This clone appeared a few times. The chain uses TRBV25-1 and TRBJ2-7; D might be TRBD1 (5 bases). Looked up from germline, CDR1 is MGHDK and CDR2 is SYGVNS. With 3 bases removed from V and 0 bases from J, the gap between germline ends came to 12 bases. The CDR3 length is 15 residues. The CDR3 region is CASSDGRAPSYEQYF. CDR3 coding DNA: TGTGCCAGCAGTGATGGCAGGGCTCCCTCCTACGAGCAGTACTTC.

This clone is a singleton in its sample. The chain joins TRBV7-2 to TRBJ2-5; 7 bases are a match to TRBD2. Germline assignment: CDR1 SGHTA and CDR2 FQGNSA. The CDR3 is 14 residues long. Losses at the gene ends were 7 bases for V and 5 bases for J; bases not matched to a gene: 10. The CDR3 sequence: CASTDWGGRETQYF. CDR3 sequence (DNA): TGTGCCAGCACCGATTGGGGGGGTCGGGAGACCCAGTACTTC.

A few counts support this clone. The CDR3 region has the DNA TGTGCCAGCAGCGTCCTCGATGGCACCGGCCACGAGCAGTACTTC. Encoded protein: CASSVLDGTGHEQYF. The chain carries TRBV9 and TRBJ2-7, with D unclear. The CDR3 runs 15 residues. CDR1 SGDLS and CDR2 YYNGEE come from the germline V gene. Between the trimmed V and J ends, which lost 2 bases and 5 bases, there was a span of 17 bases.

The chain carries TRBV29-1 and TRBJ2-5, with D perhaps matching TRBD2 (7 bases). Germline V gene data show CDR1 as SQVTM and CDR2 as ANQGSEA. V dropped 7 bases and J dropped 4 bases, with 16 bases sitting between them. The CDR3 length is 13 residues. CDR3 sequence reads: CSATEGGRETQYF. The CDR3 nucleotides are TGCAGCGCGACCGAGGGGGGGCGAGAGACCCAGTACTTC.

This chain uses TRBV15 with TRBJ1-4; D remains unclear. The V gene's germline CDR1 is LNHNV and CDR2 YYDKDF (reference sequence). V lost 1 base, J lost 0 bases, and 9 bases lay in between. The CDR3 consists of 16 residues. This CDR3 is CATSRVRGSTNEKLFF. DNA of the CDR3: TGTGCCACCAGCAGAGTGCGGGGTTCAACTAATGAAAAACTGTTTTTT. Combining the CDR3 with reference TRBV15 and TRBJ1-4 gives the whole variable domain DAMVIQNPRYQVTQFGKPVTLSCSQTLNHNVMYWYQQKSSQAPKLLFHYYDKDFNNEADTPDNFQSRRPNTSFCFLDIRSPGLGDTAMYLCATSRVRGSTNEKLFFGSGTQLSVL.